The source of this T cell receptor beta chain is a study of cytomegalovirus exposure and HLA in healthy donors. General study findings and limits: Sequencing depth across donors, presence/absence analyses assumed, was roughly uniform.

The CDR3 runs 16 residues. The V and J ends lost 4 bases and 2 bases, in that order; junction bases with no gene match: 6. In germline, CDR1 is WSHSY, CDR2 SAAADI. This cohort consisted of healthy bone marrow donors. About this clone: The antigen remains unidentified.

Primers included in the PCR were 60 Vbeta and 13 Jbeta primers. The protocol was immunoSEQ multiplex PCR, while the TCRdb copy is restricted to in-frame clones and leaves out a portion. Altogether around 200,000 clones are present, more than 75% being singletons, with the ten largest covering 5.5% to 7.5%. This TCR came from a middle-aged man in good health and CMV-seropositive. The sample comprised PBMCs. This chain links TRBV10-2 with TRBJ2-5; 11 bases align to TRBD2. Here the CDR3 DNA reads TGCGCCAGCAGTGGCACTAGCGGGGGAAGTCAAGAGACCCAGTACTTC. As protein: CASSGTSGGSQETQYF.